This T cell receptor beta chain was captured in a study of T-cell memory formation after mild COVID-19. Study-level information: TCR clustering was largely donor specific. General study findings and limits: Clones from the second wave (peaking day 37) had unconfirmed SARS-CoV-2 specificity. A balance of CD4 and CD8 characterized clones contracting day 15 to 85, whereas later expanders leaned CD4+.

Trimming shortened V by 0 bases and J by 5 bases, and 11 bases separated the two germline ends. CDR3 length: 14 residues. Germline CDR1 and CDR2: SGHRS and YFSETQ. Constant-segment primers served in 5'RACE that generated TCR alpha and TCR beta cDNA libraries bearing sample barcodes and UMIs. TCRdb reprocessed the 5' RACE reads with MiXCR, giving one entry per CDR3 protein. The sample carries roughly 35,000 distinct CDR3 sequences, over 20% recorded once. A remark on this clonotype: The antigen remains unidentified.

Sequenced: PBMCs or a T cell subset sorted from them (not recorded which). This chain links TRBV5-1 with TRBJ2-5; D call uncertain. This clonotype was sampled from an adult who had mild COVID-19 (a few samples of this study predate the infection). Cell type and time point are not known. The CDR3 sequence is CASSLGYGIETQYF. CDR3 DNA sequence: TGCGCCAGCAGCTTGGGGTACGGTATCGAGACCCAGTACTTC.